Listed below are T cell receptor beta chains from one sample, sequenced in a study of blood T cells in healthy people across ages. Each CDR3 protein is one row after TCRdb ran MiXCR on the 5' RACE reads. This sample carries some 1.4 million distinct CDR3 sequences, 35% to 45% of them seen once, and the ten largest clones take roughly 7.9%. The sequencing sample was made of blood. The receptor source for this set is a woman aged 18-30 years in good health. CDR3s include the opening cysteine and the closing phenylalanine or tryptophan. The D gene is left open where the match is weak. Clone size is stated in some rows and not others, as once, few, many or a class when expanded.

D: NA; V: TRBV6-2/TRBV6-3; J: TRBJ1-2; size: NA; CDR3: CASSYRGSEAKGTYGYTF; DNA: TGTGCCAGCAGTTACCGGGGCAGCGAGGCCAAGGGGACCTATGGCTACACCTTC
D: NA; V: TRBV4-1; J: TRBJ1-2; size: NA; CDR3: CASSQSLQAPELYGYTF; DNA: TGCGCCAGCAGCCAGTCTCTACAGGCCCCCGAACTTTATGGCTACACCTTC
D: NA; V: TRBV20-1; J: TRBJ1-6; size: NA; CDR3: CSASLGSYNSPLHF; DNA: TGCAGTGCTAGTCTCGGTTCCTATAATTCACCCCTCCACTTT
D: TRBD2; V: TRBV9; J: TRBJ2-1; size: NA; CDR3: CASSARLAGGPRNEQFF; DNA: TGTGCCAGCAGCGCCCGACTAGCGGGGGGCCCAAGGAATGAGCAGTTCTTC
D: NA; V: TRBV29-1; J: TRBJ2-1; size: NA; CDR3: CSVEAGLKGYEQFF; DNA: TGCAGCGTTGAAGCGGGTCTCAAGGGGTATGAGCAGTTCTTC
D: TRBD2; V: TRBV15; J: TRBJ2-1; size: few; CDR3: CATSGLAGGHNEQFF; DNA: TGTGCCACCAGCGGACTAGCGGGAGGGCACAATGAGCAGTTCTTC
D: TRBD2; V: TRBV7-9; J: TRBJ2-7; size: NA; CDR3: CATRSGGDYLSYEQYF; DNA: TGTGCCACCAGGAGCGGGGGGGACTACCTCTCCTACGAGCAGTACTTC
D: NA; V: TRBV4-1; J: TRBJ1-1; size: NA; CDR3: CASSRTGTEAFF; DNA: TGTGCCAGCAGCCGTACTGGGACGGAAGCTTTCTTT
D: NA; V: TRBV30; J: TRBJ2-7; size: NA; CDR3: CAWGLQAYEQYF; DNA: TGTGCCTGGGGCCTACAGGCCTACGAGCAGTACTTC
D: NA; V: TRBV11-2; J: TRBJ2-5; size: NA; CDR3: CASSLLAVYQETQYF; DNA: TGTGCCAGCAGCTTATTAGCGGTGTACCAAGAGACCCAGTACTTC
D: NA; V: TRBV20-1; J: TRBJ1-5; size: few; CDR3: CSAPPADSNQPQHF; DNA: TGCAGTGCTCCTCCCGCGGACAGCAATCAGCCCCAGCATTTT
D: TRBD2; V: TRBV7-2; J: TRBJ2-4; size: NA; CDR3: CASSSKAGGLENIQYF; DNA: TGTGCCAGCAGCTCCAAAGCGGGGGGGCTTGAAAACATTCAGTACTTC
D: TRBD1; V: TRBV6-6; J: TRBJ1-2; size: NA; CDR3: CASSANPTGNGYTF; DNA: TGTGCCAGCAGTGCTAACCCGACAGGGAATGGCTACACCTTC
D: TRBD1; V: TRBV28; J: TRBJ2-7; size: few; CDR3: CASIQQGASYEQYF; DNA: TGTGCCAGCATCCAACAGGGGGCTTCCTACGAGCAGTACTTC
D: TRBD1; V: TRBV10-2; J: TRBJ2-5; size: NA; CDR3: CASSELDRATETQYF; DNA: TGCGCCAGCAGTGAGTTGGACAGGGCGACAGAGACCCAGTACTTC
D: NA; V: TRBV28; J: TRBJ1-2; size: NA; CDR3: CASSSPGLANYGYTF; DNA: TGTGCCAGCAGTTCACCCGGGTTAGCTAACTATGGCTACACCTTC
D: NA; V: TRBV3-1; J: TRBJ2-3; size: once; CDR3: CASSQGSLAGNTQYF; DNA: TGTGCCAGCAGCCAAGGGTCGTTAGCCGGAAATACGCAGTATTTT
D: TRBD2; V: TRBV15; J: TRBJ2-7; size: NA; CDR3: CATSREGGRSYEQYF; DNA: TGTGCCACCAGCAGAGAGGGCGGGAGATCGTACGAGCAGTACTTC
D: NA; V: TRBV18; J: TRBJ2-1; size: NA; CDR3: CASSRGPSYNEQFF; DNA: TGTGCCAGCTCACGAGGGCCTTCCTACAATGAGCAGTTCTTC
D: NA; V: TRBV5-1; J: TRBJ2-1; size: NA; CDR3: CASSFQPLEGEQFF; DNA: TGCGCCAGCAGCTTTCAGCCCCTCGAGGGTGAGCAGTTCTTC
D: TRBD2; V: TRBV4-1; J: TRBJ2-6; size: few; CDR3: CASSQQLAGVIPGANVLTF; DNA: TGCGCCAGCAGCCAGCAACTAGCGGGAGTTATCCCTGGGGCCAACGTCCTGACTTTC
D: TRBD2; V: TRBV12-3/TRBV12-4; J: TRBJ2-1; size: NA; CDR3: CASSPLGLAGAYNEQFF; DNA: TGTGCCAGCAGTCCCTTAGGACTAGCGGGAGCCTACAATGAGCAGTTCTTC
D: NA; V: TRBV6-5; J: TRBJ2-2; size: once; CDR3: CASSYEGWELFF; DNA: TGTGCCAGCAGTTACGAGGGTTGGGAGCTGTTTTTT
D: NA; V: TRBV12-3/TRBV12-4; J: TRBJ2-1; size: few; CDR3: CASSFLSVEQFF; DNA: TGTGCCAGCAGCTTCCTCTCGGTTGAGCAGTTCTTC
D: NA; V: TRBV20-1; J: TRBJ1-6; size: NA; CDR3: CSARDANSPLHF; DNA: TGCAGTGCTAGAGACGCCAATTCACCCCTCCACTTT
D: NA; V: TRBV20-1; J: TRBJ2-5; size: many; CDR3: CSARPGGETQYF; DNA: TGCAGTGCCCGCCCCGGGGGAGAGACCCAGTACTTC
D: NA; V: TRBV14; J: TRBJ1-2; size: NA; CDR3: CASSQRERGYTF; DNA: TGTGCCAGCAGCCAACGGGAGCGCGGCTACACCTTC
D: NA; V: TRBV6-1; J: TRBJ1-5; size: NA; CDR3: CASRAEGYQPQHF; DNA: TGTGCCAGCAGGGCTGAAGGGTATCAGCCTCAGCATTTT
D: TRBD1; V: TRBV29-1; J: TRBJ1-1; size: NA; CDR3: CSVVAQGGSEAFF; DNA: TGCAGCGTTGTCGCACAGGGGGGGAGTGAAGCTTTCTTT
D: NA; V: TRBV4-1; J: TRBJ2-3; size: NA; CDR3: CASSQDWRGRGTDTQYF; DNA: TGCGCCAGCAGCCAAGACTGGAGGGGGCGCGGCACAGATACGCAGTATTTT
D: TRBD1; V: TRBV18; J: TRBJ2-5; size: NA; CDR3: CASSPSQGAGETQYF; DNA: TGTGCCAGCTCACCGTCCCAGGGGGCAGGAGAGACCCAGTACTTC
D: TRBD2; V: TRBV7-2; J: TRBJ2-3; size: NA; CDR3: CASSLYGTSGSRTDTQYF; DNA: TGTGCCAGCAGCTTGTATGGGACTAGCGGGAGTCGCACAGATACGCAGTATTTT
D: NA; V: TRBV9; J: TRBJ2-7; size: NA; CDR3: CASSVTRSPYNEQYF; DNA: TGTGCCAGCAGCGTAACTAGGTCCCCCTACAATGAGCAGTACTTC
D: NA; V: TRBV28; J: TRBJ2-6; size: few; CDR3: CASRGDSGANVLTF; DNA: TGTGCCAGCCGAGGGGACTCTGGGGCCAACGTCCTGACTTTC
D: NA; V: TRBV7-9; J: TRBJ1-2; size: NA; CDR3: CASSLKQIYGYTF; DNA: TGTGCCAGCAGCTTAAAACAGATCTATGGTTACACCTTC
D: TRBD1; V: TRBV12-3/TRBV12-4; J: TRBJ2-7; size: many; CDR3: CASSSNGQGASKYF; DNA: TGTGCCAGCAGTTCAAATGGACAGGGGGCTTCTAAGTACTTC
D: NA; V: TRBV12-3/TRBV12-4; J: TRBJ2-3; size: NA; CDR3: CVSSLGPGASTDAQYF; DNA: TGTGTCAGCAGTTTAGGACCGGGGGCTAGCACAGATGCGCAGTATTTT
D: NA; V: TRBV6-1; J: TRBJ1-4; size: NA; CDR3: CASKAGAREKLFF; DNA: TGTGCCAGCAAAGCGGGGGCCCGGGAAAAACTGTTTTTT
D: TRBD2; V: TRBV7-6; J: TRBJ2-1; size: few; CDR3: CASSLEGGGSYNEQFF; DNA: TGTGCCAGCAGCTTAGAGGGCGGGGGCTCCTACAATGAGCAGTTCTTC
D: TRBD2; V: TRBV4-1; J: TRBJ2-3; size: NA; CDR3: CASSQASGGDTQYF; DNA: TGCGCCAGCAGCCAAGCTAGCGGGGGGGATACGCAGTATTTT
D: TRBD2; V: TRBV27; J: TRBJ2-1; size: NA; CDR3: CASSLLDRAGGPNEQFF; DNA: TGTGCCAGCAGTTTATTAGATCGAGCGGGAGGGCCCAATGAGCAGTTCTTC
D: NA; V: TRBV2; J: TRBJ2-5; size: NA; CDR3: CASRGEVGSEEQYF; DNA: TGTGCCAGCAGGGGGGAGGTTGGTAGCGAAGAGCAGTACTTC
D: TRBD2; V: TRBV7-6; J: TRBJ2-7; size: once; CDR3: CASSSGLAGGPLTYEQYF; DNA: TGTGCCAGCAGCTCGGGACTAGCGGGAGGGCCTCTGACCTACGAGCAGTACTTC
D: NA; V: TRBV7-2; J: TRBJ1-2; size: few; CDR3: CASSLAQGPTYGYTF; DNA: TGTGCCAGCAGCTTAGCGCAGGGTCCAACCTATGGCTACACCTTC
D: TRBD2; V: TRBV6-1; J: TRBJ2-3; size: once; CDR3: CASSRRVTSGRRATDTQYF; DNA: TGTGCCAGCAGCCGTCGGGTGACTAGCGGGAGGAGGGCTACAGATACGCAGTATTTT
D: NA; V: TRBV12-3/TRBV12-4; J: TRBJ2-7; size: many; CDR3: CASSLEQYYEQYF; DNA: TGTGCCAGCAGTTTAGAACAGTACTACGAGCAGTACTTC
D: TRBD1; V: TRBV27; J: TRBJ2-6; size: few; CDR3: CASSLGGTGAPGANVLTF; DNA: TGTGCCAGCAGTTTAGGAGGGACAGGGGCCCCTGGGGCCAACGTCCTGACTTTC
D: NA; V: TRBV5-1; J: TRBJ2-1; size: few; CDR3: CASTQGGGSYNEQFF; DNA: TGCGCCAGCACCCAGGGGGGGGGTTCCTACAATGAGCAGTTCTTC
D: TRBD1; V: TRBV6-5; J: TRBJ1-5; size: many; CDR3: CASSGQGVSQPQHF; DNA: TGTGCCAGCAGTGGACAGGGGGTAAGTCAGCCCCAGCATTTT
D: NA; V: TRBV20-1; J: TRBJ2-1; size: NA; CDR3: CSARVGASDNEQFF; DNA: TGCAGTGCTAGGGTCGGGGCTAGCGACAATGAGCAGTTCTTC